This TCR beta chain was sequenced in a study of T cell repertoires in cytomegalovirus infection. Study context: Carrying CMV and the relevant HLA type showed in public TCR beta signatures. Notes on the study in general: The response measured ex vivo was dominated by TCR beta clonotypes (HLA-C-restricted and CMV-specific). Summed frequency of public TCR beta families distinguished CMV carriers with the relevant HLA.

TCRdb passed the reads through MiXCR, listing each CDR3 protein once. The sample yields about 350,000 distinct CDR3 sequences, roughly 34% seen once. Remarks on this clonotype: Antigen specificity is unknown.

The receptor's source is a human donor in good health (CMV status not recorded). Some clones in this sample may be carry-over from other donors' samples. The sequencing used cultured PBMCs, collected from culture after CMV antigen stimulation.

In nucleotides, the CDR3 is TGTGCCAGCAGTTACGATGTGGGAGCGAGTCTTAATGAGCAGTTCTTC. Translation: CASSYDVGASLNEQFF. The V gene is TRBV6-2 or TRBV6-3, the J gene TRBJ2-1, with D possibly TRBD2 on 5 matching bases. Between the trimmed V and J ends, which lost 2 bases and 7 bases, there was a span of 18 bases. Germline CDR1 is MNHEY and CDR2 is SVGEGT. The CDR3 extends over 16 amino acids.